Listed below are T cell receptor beta chains from one sample, sequenced in a study of OX40 agonist ivuxolimab in advanced cancers. Clones were read by immunoSEQ multiplex PCR, and TCRdb kept only the in-frame ones, dropping some. The table has around 30,000 clones, 80% to 90% seen once; the top ten hold around 20%. The sample was CD4+ or CD8+ T cells sorted from blood, taken in a trial of the OX40 agonist ivuxolimab. These receptors originate from an adult with an advanced solid tumor such as melanoma, head and neck, liver or kidney cancer. Each CDR3 is given with its conserved first and last residue. Fields, in order: clone size, V gene, D gene, J gene, CDR3 protein, CDR3 DNA. D genes are given only for firm matches. The size field is filled for only some rows; it gives once, few, many or a size class.

-,TRBV11-2,TRBD1,TRBJ2-3,CASSLYGTGGDTQYF,TGTGCCAGCAGCTTATACGGGACAGGGGGAGATACGCAGTATTTT
-,TRBV11-1,-,TRBJ2-1,CASSLGWRDNEQFF,TGTGCCAGCAGCTTAGGGTGGCGGGACAATGAGCAGTTCTTC
-,TRBV28,TRBD1,TRBJ2-5,CASSFWAGGRETQYF,TGTGCCAGCAGTTTTTGGGCAGGGGGCCGGGAGACCCAGTACTTC
once,TRBV6-6,-,TRBJ2-7,CASSSGTPEQYF,TGTGCCAGCAGCTCCGGGACGCCCGAGCAGTACTTC
-,TRBV30,-,TRBJ1-5,CAWSNWDGSNQPQHF,TGTGCCTGGAGTAATTGGGACGGTAGCAATCAGCCCCAGCATTTT
-,TRBV7-7,TRBD1,TRBJ1-1,CASRAGTGYTEAFF,TGTGCCAGCAGGGCCGGGACAGGGTACACTGAAGCTTTCTTT
-,TRBV11-2,-,TRBJ2-7,CASSSVWQGTGEQYF,TGTGCCAGCAGCTCGGTTTGGCAGGGTACGGGAGAGCAGTACTTC
medium-sized,TRBV21-1,-,TRBJ2-1,CASSQSSPKTSYNEQFF,TGTGCCAGCAGCCAGTCTAGTCCCAAGACCTCTTACAATGAGCAGTTCTTC
-,TRBV13,TRBD2,TRBJ2-1,CASSLLITSGYDNEQFF,TGTGCCAGCAGCCTACTCATAACTAGCGGGTACGACAATGAGCAGTTCTTC
-,TRBV5-5,-,TRBJ1-5,CASSYTTDSNQPQHF,TGTGCCAGCAGCTATACGACAGATAGCAATCAGCCCCAGCATTTT
once,TRBV28,TRBD2,TRBJ2-2,CASSSEREINTGELFF,TGTGCCAGCAGTTCAGAGCGGGAGATAAACACCGGGGAGCTGTTTTTT
-,TRBV27,-,TRBJ2-7,CASSEKGQVANEQYF,TGTGCCAGCAGTGAGAAAGGGCAGGTGGCTAACGAGCAGTACTTC
-,TRBV11-2,TRBD2,TRBJ2-2,CASSSTSGNTGELFF,TGTGCCAGCAGCTCCACTAGCGGTAACACCGGGGAGCTGTTTTTT
-,TRBV7-2,-,TRBJ2-1,CASSLAFRLDDEQFF,TGTGCCAGCAGCTTAGCGTTTAGACTAGACGATGAGCAGTTCTTC
-,TRBV5-6,-,TRBJ2-3,CASSLIGAQTLTDTQYF,TGTGCCAGCAGCTTGATAGGTGCCCAAACCCTCACAGATACGCAGTATTTT
-,TRBV7-3,TRBD2,TRBJ2-5,CASSLTGTNKETQYF,TGTGCCAGCAGCTTAACCGGGACTAACAAAGAGACCCAGTACTTC